Presented here are 19 T cell receptor beta chains from one specimen sequenced in a study of OX40 agonist ivuxolimab in advanced cancers. The repertoire was sequenced with immunoSEQ multiplex PCR; TCRdb's copy has only in-frame clones and lacks some. The table has 95,000 to 100,000 clones, approximately 80% seen once; the top ten hold under 7%. Sequenced material: CD4+ or CD8+ T cells sorted from blood, taken in a trial of the OX40 agonist ivuxolimab. The source is an adult with an advanced solid tumor such as melanoma, head and neck, liver or kidney cancer.

The chain recombines TRBV10-3 with TRBJ2-7; D uncertain. Trimming stripped 6 bases from V and 5 bases from J, with 8 bases between. The CDR3 runs to 11 residues. CDR1 is ENHRY, CDR2 SYGVKD, per germline. CDR3 loop: CAIRASDEQYF. CDR3 sequence (DNA): TGTGCCATCAGAGCCTCAGACGAGCAGTACTTC.

The rearrangement links TRBV7-2 to TRBJ1-1; D unclear. This CDR3 has 14 residues. The germline V gene has CDR1 SGHTA and CDR2 FQGNSA. The V gene lost 6 bases and the J gene lost 0 bases, with 11 bases spanning the gap. In DNA form, the CDR3 reads TGTGCCAGCAGACAAGGAAGTATGAACACTGAAGCTTTCTTT. It is translated as CASRQGSMNTEAFF.

The chain joins TRBV5-8 to TRBJ1-5; the D gene is possibly TRBD1 (6 bases). The germline V gene has CDR1 SGHTS and CDR2 YDEGEE. This CDR3 comprises 15 residues. V was shortened by 4 bases and J by 6 bases, with 17 bases between the two germline ends. The CDR3 nucleotides are TGTGCCAGCAGCAGTTGGGGGGCGCGGGGTCAGCCCCAGCATTTT. This sequence encodes CASSSWGARGQPQHF.

J is TRBJ2-3 and V is TRBV7-2; TRBD1 agrees at 7 bases. The CDR3 runs 17 residues. V was pared by 1 base and J by 3 bases, with 10 bases of the junction left unmatched. CDR1 is SGHTA and CDR2 is FQGNSA in the germline V gene. The CDR3 nucleotides are TGTGCCAGCAGCTTAGTAACCGGGGCAGGGGGAACAGATACGCAGTATTTT. Protein: CASSLVTGAGGTDTQYF.

This chain uses TRBV5-1 with TRBJ2-7; D is perhaps TRBD1 (5 bases). The length of the CDR3 is 15 residues. Germline V CDR1 and CDR2: SGHRS, YFSETQ. The V end was cut by 4 bases, the J end by 0 bases, with 14 bases between. The CDR3 sequence: CASSADPQGSYEQYF. CDR3 DNA: TGCGCCAGCAGCGCGGACCCCCAGGGCTCCTACGAGCAGTACTTC.

Only one count was recorded for this clone. The chain is built from TRBV5-5 and TRBJ2-7; a weak D match, TRBD2 (5 bases). CDR1 and CDR2 (germline): SGHKS, YYEKEE (reference sequence). Deletions cut 4 bases from V and 6 bases from J, with 11 bases between. This CDR3 has 12 residues. CDR3 bases: TGTGCCAGCAGCCACAACAGCGGCGAGCAGTACTTC. It yields the protein CASSHNSGEQYF.

The chain links TRBV7-6 to TRBJ1-1; D uncertain. V lost 3 bases, J lost 4 bases, and 9 bases lay in between. This CDR3 region has 13 residues. CDR1 SGHVS and CDR2 FNYEAQ come from the germline V gene. CDR3 loop: CASSFDRSTEAFF. The DNA of the CDR3 is TGTGCCAGCAGCTTTGACCGAAGCACTGAAGCTTTCTTT.

The V call is TRBV5-6, the J call TRBJ2-2; tentative D call: TRBD1 (6 bases). Looked up from germline, CDR1 is SGHDT and CDR2 is YYEEEE. This CDR3 has 17 amino acids. The V and J ends lost 1 base and 4 bases respectively, with 17 bases between them. CDR3 protein: CASSLRIGQLSTGELFF. The CDR3, as DNA: TGTGCCAGCAGCTTGAGGATAGGACAGCTAAGCACCGGGGAGCTGTTTTTT.

The chain couples TRBV7-9 to TRBJ2-7; D is tentatively TRBD1 or TRBD2 (6 bases each). CDR3 length: 15 amino acids. Germline V lookup: CDR1 SEHNR, CDR2 FQNEAQ (reference sequence). V was shortened by 1 base and J by 7 bases, with 17 bases between the two germline ends. DNA of the CDR3: TGTGCCAGCAGCTTAGTGCCAGGGGAGGTTTTAGAGCAGTACTTC. This sequence encodes CASSLVPGEVLEQYF.

The rearrangement uses TRBV10-3 and TRBJ2-3, with TRBD1 matching over 12 bases. The CDR3 is 14 amino acids. Looked up from germline, CDR1 is ENHRY and CDR2 is SYGVKD. V trimming: 10 bases; J trimming: 2 bases; junction bases outside the gene matches: 4. Here the CDR3 reads CATAGQGATDTQYF. The CDR3 DNA reads TGTGCCACCGCGGGACAGGGGGCCACAGATACGCAGTATTTT.

The rearrangement uses TRBV15 and TRBJ1-5; no clear D. Trimming removed 3 bases from V and 0 bases from J, with 9 bases in between. This CDR3 is built from 15 residues. Germline V gene sequence: CDR1 LNHNV, CDR2 YYDKDF (reference sequence). CDR3 protein: CATSSKGSSNQPQHF. The CDR3 nucleotides read TGTGCCACCAGCAGCAAGGGCTCTAGCAATCAGCCCCAGCATTTT.

This chain links TRBV19 with TRBJ2-3; 7 bases agree with TRBD2. V dropped 6 bases and J dropped 6; count of bases not matched to a gene: 15. The CDR3 is made up of 16 amino acids. Germline V gives CDR1 LNHDA, CDR2 SQIVND (reference sequence). The DNA of the CDR3 is TGTGCCAGTAGCACCAGGCGGGAGAGCAAAGGGGATACGCAGTATTTT. Amino acid sequence: CASSTRRESKGDTQYF.

This clone appeared once. This chain connects TRBV18 to TRBJ1-6, with 7 positions matching TRBD1. J was trimmed by 5 bases and V by 3 bases; bases with no gene match: 4. Germline CDR1 and CDR2: KGHSH and LQKENI. This CDR3 is built from 15 residues. CDR3 loop: CASSPGTVNNSPLHF. The CDR3 coding sequence is TGTGCCAGCTCACCCGGGACAGTCAATAATTCACCCCTCCACTTT.

The chain employs TRBV30 and TRBJ2-2; no definite D call. The V and J ends lost 5 bases and 4 bases respectively, with 11 bases between them. CDR1 is GTSNPN and CDR2 is SVGIG in the germline V gene (reference sequence). This CDR3 is 13 amino acids long. The CDR3 sequence: CAWGLSTTGELFF. The CDR3 DNA sequence: TGTGCCTGGGGGCTGTCAACCACCGGGGAGCTGTTTTTT.

This chain links TRBV4-3 with TRBJ2-2, with 10 bases aligning to TRBD1. The germline CDR1 and CDR2 sequences are LGHNA and YSLEER. The CDR3 consists of 15 residues. V trimming: 4 bases; J trimming: 6 bases; junction bases outside the gene matches: 5. CDR3 sequence reads: CASSPTGTGAGELFF. The CDR3 DNA follows: TGCGCCAGCAGCCCGACCGGGACAGGGGCCGGGGAGCTGTTTTTT.

The gene calls are TRBV25-1 and TRBJ1-6, with D unclear. In germline, CDR1 is MGHDK, CDR2 SYGVNS. The CDR3 runs to 15 residues. V dropped 5 bases and J dropped 0 bases, with 8 bases sitting between them. CDR3 in amino acids: CASSPASSYNSPLHF. In DNA form, the CDR3 reads TGTGCCAGCAGTCCGGCGAGCTCCTATAATTCACCCCTCCACTTT.

This rearrangement joins TRBV4-1 to TRBJ2-3; 14 positions match TRBD2. The CDR3 runs to 17 residues. Unmatched junction bases numbered 6, after V lost 2 bases and J lost 5 bases. From germline, CDR1 is MGHRA and CDR2 YSYEKL. DNA for the CDR3: TGCGCCAGCAGCCAAACCGGGACTAGCGGGGGTAGAGATACGCAGTATTTT. Protein: CASSQTGTSGGRDTQYF.

The rearrangement joins TRBV5-1 to TRBJ2-7; 8 bases agree with TRBD1. Germline V gene data show CDR1 as SGHRS and CDR2 as YFSETQ. The CDR3 has 14 residues. V shed 4 bases, J shed 5 bases, and the junction held 8 bases outside the gene matches. CDR3 loop: CASSPDRERDEQYF. The CDR3 coding sequence is TGCGCCAGCAGCCCGGACAGGGAGCGGGACGAGCAGTACTTC.

The genes are TRBV5-6 and TRBJ1-2; no reliable D call. Trimming left V 1 base short and J 4 bases short, with 11 bases between. Germline V gene lookup returns CDR1 SGHDT and CDR2 YYEEEE. This CDR3 region has 14 residues. The CDR3 DNA reads TGTGCCAGCAGCTTGCTCTCAGGAGGCTATGGCTACACCTTC. This codes for CASSLLSGGYGYTF.